Sequencing of this TCR beta chain was carried out in a study of cytomegalovirus exposure and HLA in healthy donors. Study-wide findings and caveats: The productive fraction for most TCR beta V segments was about 87% or about 30% in an earlier analysis.

As for this clone: The antigen is unknown.

The J segment lost 1 base and the V segment lost 0 bases, leaving 2 bases of the junction unmatched. Looked up from germline, CDR1 is LGHNA and CDR2 is YSLEER. This CDR3 has 15 amino acids. Primers: 60 Vbeta forward and 13 Jbeta reverse. Generated by immunoSEQ multiplex PCR, the TCRdb table keeps only in-frame clones and is missing some. The sample lists approximately 160,000 clones, roughly 76% seen once, with around 2% in the top ten. The genes are TRBV4-3 and TRBJ2-7; 8 bases match TRBD1. The material sequenced was PBMCs. The receptor was derived from a human donor in good health. The CDR3 is CASSQERTGSYEQYF. As DNA, the CDR3 is TGCGCCAGCAGCCAAGAGCGGACAGGGTCCTACGAGCAGTACTTC.